This T cell receptor (beta chain) derives from a study of T cell changes during pregnancy in multiple sclerosis. The protocol was immunoSEQ multiplex PCR, while the TCRdb copy is restricted to in-frame clones and leaves out a portion. This sample carries about 99,000 clones, roughly 92% of them seen once, and the ten largest clones take 0.9% to 0.95%. Germline assignment: CDR1 ENHRY and CDR2 SYGVKD. Trimming left V 2 bases short and J 3 bases short, with 10 bases between. This CDR3 is built from 14 residues. The V call is TRBV10-3, the J call TRBJ1-2, with D tentatively TRBD1 (6 bases). This TCR came from a female donor with multiple sclerosis, enrolled in a pregnancy study. The source material was peripheral blood, sampled after pregnancy. The CDR3 protein is CAISETRGDYGYTF. CDR3 in DNA: TGTGCCATCAGTGAGACCAGGGGTGACTATGGCTACACCTTC.